Listed below are T cell receptor beta chains from one sample, sequenced in a study of shared T cell receptors in the human thymus. TCRdb's copy holds only in-frame clones and misses some; the assay was immunoSEQ multiplex PCR. This repertoire shows hundreds of thousands of clones, roughly 90% found once; its top ten account for 0.0095% to 0.012%. These data also formed part of another study, on human thymus T cells.

Material: thymocytes. Receptor source: a boy younger than two with a congenital heart defect. The CDR3 runs from the conserved cysteine through the conserved F or W. D genes are given only for firm matches. Rows may omit the clone size; those that give it use once, few, many or a size class.

TRBJ2-7	.	TRBV29-1	.	TGCAGCGTTGAAGATCATCCAGGACAGTCCTACGAGCAGTACTTC	CSVEDHPGQSYEQYF
TRBJ2-7	TRBD1	TRBV27	.	TGTGCCAGCAGTCCCCGGGACAGGTCCTACGAGCAGTACTTC	CASSPRDRSYEQYF
TRBJ1-2	TRBD1	TRBV14	.	TGTGCCAGCAGTCAACGGACAGGGGATCACACCTTC	CASSQRTGDHTF
TRBJ2-1	.	TRBV25-1	.	TGTGCCAGCAGTGAGGCTAGCGCAAACAATGAGCAGTTCTTC	CASSEASANNEQFF
TRBJ1-2	.	TRBV7-2	.	TGTGCCAGCAGCTTAGTGCGTGACTGGTATGGCTACACCTTC	CASSLVRDWYGYTF
TRBJ1-1	TRBD1	TRBV27	.	TGTGCCAGCAGTTTATCAGGGACAGGGGGAGGGTCCACTGAAGCTTTCTTT	CASSLSGTGGGSTEAFF
TRBJ2-3	.	TRBV27	.	TGTGCCAGCAGTTCCCTTAGCACAGATACGCAGTATTTT	CASSSLSTDTQYF
TRBJ2-2	.	TRBV10-1	.	TGCGCCAGCAGTGAAAGGGGCAGAACGAACACCGGGGAGCTGTTTTTT	CASSERGRTNTGELFF
TRBJ1-3	TRBD1	TRBV4-3	few	TGCGCCAGCAGGCCTACTTTAGACAGGGGGCTACATGGAAACACCATATATTTT	CASRPTLDRGLHGNTIYF
TRBJ2-2	TRBD2	TRBV7-2	.	TGTGCCAGCAGCTTAGCGAATACAGGGGGCAGGCTAGCGGGAGGGCCCTCCGGGGAGCTGTTTTTT	CASSLANTGGRLAGGPSGELFF
TRBJ1-2	.	TRBV6-1	.	TGTGCCAGCAGTGGCAGGGGAGGCTACACCTTC	CASSGRGGYTF
TRBJ1-1	TRBD1	TRBV25-1	.	TGTGCCAGCGGGGGGACAGGGGGCGAGAGGACTGAAGCTTTCTTT	CASGGTGGERTEAFF
TRBJ2-7	.	TRBV28	.	TGTGCCAGCAGGGCCACAGGAGTGCAAAGCCGCCTCGGCTACGAGCAGTACTTC	CASRATGVQSRLGYEQYF
TRBJ2-7	.	TRBV20-1	.	TGCAGTGCGGCCAGAGGCTACGAGCAGTACTTC	CSAARGYEQYF
TRBJ2-1	.	TRBV6-7	.	TGTGCCACCGAAAAACGAGGGGGCCGGGAGTTGGATGAGCAGTTCTTC	CATEKRGGRELDEQFF
TRBJ2-1	TRBD1	TRBV28	.	TGTGCCAGCAGTTGGGACAGCCACAATGAGCAGTTCTTC	CASSWDSHNEQFF
TRBJ2-7	TRBD1	TRBV30	few	TGTGCCTGGAGTGTACAGGACAGGGGATTGGGGCCCGTACGCTCCTACGAGCAGTACTTC	CAWSVQDRGLGPVRSYEQYF
TRBJ2-6	.	TRBV27	.	TGTGCCAGCAGTTCCAGGGTGACTGGGGCCAACGTCCTGACTTTC	CASSSRVTGANVLTF
TRBJ2-7	TRBD2	TRBV15	.	TGTGCCACCAGCAGAGATTGGGCGGGGAGGGCCCCCCGAACCTACGAGCAGTACTTC	CATSRDWAGRAPRTYEQYF
TRBJ2-7	.	TRBV7-2	.	TGTGCCAGCAGCTTATGCGGGAAGGGCTCCTACGAGCAGTACTTC	CASSLCGKGSYEQYF
TRBJ2-2	TRBD2	TRBV27	.	TGTGCCAGCAGTCTAGGGACTAGCGGGAGGGTGCTCGGGGAGCTGTTTTTT	CASSLGTSGRVLGELFF
TRBJ1-3	.	TRBV5-5	.	TGTGCCAGCAGCCCTCAGGGCGGACAGTCTGGAAACACCATATATTTT	CASSPQGGQSGNTIYF
TRBJ2-4	.	TRBV6-1	.	TGTGCCAGCAGTGATCCTGACAGGCGAGCGTTACTAGCCAAAAACATTCAGTACTTC	CASSDPDRRALLAKNIQYF
TRBJ2-7	.	TRBV6-5	.	TGTGCCAGCAGTTACACCCAGGGCTCATGGGGCTACGAGCAGTACTTC	CASSYTQGSWGYEQYF
TRBJ2-7	TRBD1	TRBV30	.	TGTGCCTGGGGGTGCCCCAGCGACAGGGAAGTCTACGAGCAGTACTTC	CAWGCPSDREVYEQYF
TRBJ2-5	.	TRBV4-3	.	TGCGCCAGCAGTCTCAGGTGGCAGGAAGAGACCCAGTACTTC	CASSLRWQEETQYF
TRBJ2-2	TRBD1	TRBV30	.	TGTGCCTGGACCTGCCGGACAGGGGGCCGAGGCACCGGGGAGCTGTTTTTT	CAWTCRTGGRGTGELFF